This is a list of T cell receptor beta chains from one sample in a study of cytotoxic CD8 clonotypes in ibrutinib-treated CLL. Sequencing was performed with immunoSEQ multiplex PCR; in TCRdb, only in-frame clones are kept and a portion is missing. The sample lists roughly 170,000 clones; approximately 80% were seen once. The specimen was PBMCs, collected after 24 months of ibrutinib treatment. The receptors here all came from a human donor with chronic lymphocytic leukemia. Both conserved end residues are part of each CDR3. Each record gives: J gene, V gene, D gene, CDR3 protein. D genes are given only for firm matches.

j_gene: TRBJ1-2; v_gene: TRBV7-9; d_gene: NA; CDR3aa: CASRITGGDGYTF
j_gene: TRBJ1-2; v_gene: TRBV9; d_gene: TRBD1; CDR3aa: CASSEEPGQPILNYGYTF
j_gene: TRBJ2-1; v_gene: TRBV30; d_gene: NA; CDR3aa: CAWSGSSDGTYNEQFF
j_gene: TRBJ2-7; v_gene: TRBV7-8; d_gene: NA; CDR3aa: CASSPFGTPTPYEQYF
j_gene: TRBJ1-2; v_gene: TRBV7-2; d_gene: NA; CDR3aa: CASSFQNYGYTF
j_gene: TRBJ1-1; v_gene: TRBV11-1; d_gene: TRBD1; CDR3aa: CASSLDRGLTEAFF
j_gene: TRBJ2-7; v_gene: TRBV7-2; d_gene: NA; CDR3aa: CASSLELGFYEQYF
j_gene: TRBJ1-5; v_gene: TRBV28; d_gene: NA; CDR3aa: CASSLGVGYQPQHF
j_gene: TRBJ1-1; v_gene: TRBV30; d_gene: NA; CDR3aa: CAWSDWSLSEAFF
j_gene: TRBJ2-1; v_gene: TRBV7-3; d_gene: TRBD2; CDR3aa: CASSQVAGVNNEQFF
j_gene: TRBJ2-7; v_gene: TRBV4-2; d_gene: TRBD1; CDR3aa: CASSQNDRGKPYEQYF
j_gene: TRBJ2-6; v_gene: TRBV11-2; d_gene: TRBD1; CDR3aa: CASSLSGGAVVLTF
j_gene: TRBJ2-1; v_gene: TRBV6-6; d_gene: NA; CDR3aa: CASSSRDYNEQFF
j_gene: TRBJ2-3; v_gene: TRBV4-2; d_gene: NA; CDR3aa: CASSDSTRGGITDTQYF
j_gene: TRBJ1-3; v_gene: TRBV30; d_gene: NA; CDR3aa: CAWSWRGSGNTIYF
j_gene: TRBJ2-7; v_gene: TRBV29-1; d_gene: TRBD2; CDR3aa: CSVEDRGLAGTYEQYF
j_gene: TRBJ2-3; v_gene: TRBV6-1; d_gene: TRBD1; CDR3aa: CASSTGDAGDTQYF
j_gene: TRBJ1-5; v_gene: TRBV7-9; d_gene: NA; CDR3aa: CASSHGGALGQPQHF
j_gene: TRBJ1-2; v_gene: TRBV6-5; d_gene: NA; CDR3aa: CASSYSGFGYTF
j_gene: TRBJ1-6; v_gene: TRBV6-5; d_gene: NA; CDR3aa: CASSYRQMGSPLHF
j_gene: TRBJ1-5; v_gene: TRBV7-2; d_gene: NA; CDR3aa: CASSLDFFNQPQHF
j_gene: TRBJ2-7; v_gene: TRBV9; d_gene: TRBD2; CDR3aa: CASSVSGSVGFGYEQYF
j_gene: TRBJ1-5; v_gene: TRBV18; d_gene: NA; CDR3aa: CASSPPGGRQPQHF
j_gene: TRBJ1-1; v_gene: TRBV27; d_gene: TRBD1; CDR3aa: CASRRQGYTEAFF
j_gene: TRBJ2-3; v_gene: TRBV13; d_gene: NA; CDR3aa: CASNGRGATDTQYF
j_gene: TRBJ1-5; v_gene: TRBV28; d_gene: NA; CDR3aa: CASSGGGFGNQPQHF
j_gene: TRBJ1-2; v_gene: TRBV7-9; d_gene: TRBD1; CDR3aa: CASSTSQGGSYGYTF
j_gene: TRBJ1-2; v_gene: TRBV7-9; d_gene: TRBD1; CDR3aa: CASSLAQGGYGYTF
j_gene: TRBJ2-2; v_gene: TRBV5-5; d_gene: NA; CDR3aa: CASSLIGGVTGELFF
j_gene: TRBJ1-1; v_gene: TRBV18; d_gene: NA; CDR3aa: CASSPSARENTEAFF
j_gene: TRBJ2-3; v_gene: TRBV21-1; d_gene: NA; CDR3aa: CASSKNPGTGSTDTQYF
j_gene: TRBJ2-2; v_gene: TRBV15; d_gene: NA; CDR3aa: CATSVRTNTGELFF
j_gene: TRBJ1-2; v_gene: TRBV6-5; d_gene: NA; CDR3aa: CASRVTGLGGGYTF
j_gene: TRBJ2-7; v_gene: TRBV18; d_gene: NA; CDR3aa: CASSPVQSSYEQYF
j_gene: TRBJ2-7; v_gene: TRBV19; d_gene: NA; CDR3aa: CATLGWGNEQYF
j_gene: TRBJ1-4; v_gene: TRBV2; d_gene: TRBD1; CDR3aa: CASSALRQGSEKLFF
j_gene: TRBJ2-1; v_gene: TRBV9; d_gene: NA; CDR3aa: CASSGGLATYNEQFF
j_gene: TRBJ1-1; v_gene: TRBV5-1; d_gene: NA; CDR3aa: CASSLVIADTEAFF
j_gene: TRBJ2-4; v_gene: TRBV7-2; d_gene: NA; CDR3aa: CASSKIYGAGAAKNIQYF
j_gene: TRBJ1-5; v_gene: TRBV18; d_gene: NA; CDR3aa: CASSPGNQPQHF
j_gene: TRBJ2-3; v_gene: TRBV5-1; d_gene: TRBD2; CDR3aa: CASSLYTSGGNTDTQYF
j_gene: TRBJ2-7; v_gene: TRBV5-1; d_gene: TRBD1; CDR3aa: CASSLEGTVSYEQYF
j_gene: TRBJ2-3; v_gene: TRBV5-1; d_gene: TRBD2; CDR3aa: CASSATGTSGSRGTDTQYF
j_gene: TRBJ2-1; v_gene: TRBV4-2; d_gene: NA; CDR3aa: CASSPPRRTYNEQFF